One sample yielded the 11 T cell receptor beta chains listed below, sequenced in a study of T cells in localized non-small cell lung cancer. Sequenced by immunoSEQ multiplex PCR; TCRdb stores in-frame clones only, minus some. The repertoire holds about 26,000 clones, roughly nine tenths seen once, with around 15% in the top ten. The material sequenced was peripheral blood, taken before any cancer treatment. These receptor sequences come from a female donor over 55 with stage II squamous cell lung carcinoma.

The chain employs TRBV2 and TRBJ1-4; 7 bases match TRBD1. In germline, CDR1 is SNHLY, CDR2 FYNNEI. Unmatched junction bases numbered 9, after V lost 7 bases and J lost 7 bases. This CDR3 has 14 residues. The CDR3 DNA is TGTGCCAGCATTGCGACAGGGTGGGGTGAAAAACTGTTTTTT. Its protein is CASIATGWGEKLFF.

V and J are TRBV5-1 and TRBJ1-1; a possible D gene is TRBD1 (6 bases). The length of the CDR3 is 15 residues. V was clipped by 3 bases and J by 5 bases, with 17 bases between them. CDR1 is SGHRS, CDR2 YFSETQ, per germline. The CDR3 sequence is CASSSQGLVKTEAFF. Here the CDR3 DNA reads TGCGCCAGCAGCTCACAGGGATTAGTAAAAACTGAAGCTTTCTTT.

The CDR3 DNA reads as TGTGCCAGCAGCTTCGGGTATGGCTACACCTTC. Its translation is CASSFGYGYTF. V and J are TRBV7-9 and TRBJ1-2; no firm D call. Trimming took off 3 bases at V and 5 bases at J, with 4 bases between the two ends. Germline CDR1 SEHNR, CDR2 FQNEAQ (reference sequence). The CDR3 is 11 residues long.

This chain connects TRBV6-1 to TRBJ2-5; D remains unclear. Germline V gene sequence: CDR1 MNHNS, CDR2 SASEGT. The CDR3 has 13 residues. V was pared by 1 base and J by 5 bases, with 8 bases between. CDR3 DNA: TGTGCCAGCAGTGAAGGGCCATATGAGACCCAGTACTTC. Translating it yields CASSEGPYETQYF.

The sample holds one count of this clone. The chain has TRBV27 and TRBJ1-1; TRBD1 matches 7 bases. Looked up from germline, CDR1 is MNHEY and CDR2 is SMNVEV (reference sequence). This CDR3 region has 14 residues. With V trimmed by 4 bases and J by 3 bases, 5 bases remained unmatched. CDR3 residues: CASSWATGDTEAFF. Written as DNA, the CDR3 is TGTGCCAGCAGTTGGGCAACAGGGGACACTGAAGCTTTCTTT.

The count of this clone is one. The V and J genes are TRBV7-2 and TRBJ2-1; the D gene is possibly TRBD2 (5 bases). Trimming left V 6 bases short and J 2 bases short, with 11 bases between. Germline V gene lookup returns CDR1 SGHTA and CDR2 FQGNSA. This CDR3 contains 14 residues. This CDR3 is CASREADPYNEQFF. The DNA of the CDR3 is TGTGCCAGCAGGGAAGCGGACCCCTACAATGAGCAGTTCTTC.

The chain combines TRBV13 with TRBJ2-7, with D unclear. CDR1 is PRHDT and CDR2 is FYEKMQ in the germline V gene (reference sequence). V lost 1 base and J 0 bases, leaving 10 bases between the germline ends. This CDR3 region has 15 residues. CDR3: CASSLASPSSYEQYF. CDR3 in DNA: TGTGCCAGCAGCTTAGCCTCCCCCTCCTCCTACGAGCAGTACTTC.

The sample holds one count of this clone. This same CDR3 is encoded by further DNA sequences in the sample. The genes are TRBV28 and TRBJ1-1; D is undetermined. The CDR3 contains 16 residues. Germline CDR1 reads MDHEN; CDR2 reads SYDVKM. V was clipped by 5 bases and J by 1 base, with 17 bases between them. As DNA, the CDR3 is TGTGCCAGCAGTGCGACGTTGAGGACGTCGAACACTGAAGCTTTCTTT. Protein product: CASSATLRTSNTEAFF.

This chain joins TRBV28 and TRBJ1-4, with D perhaps TRBD1 (5 bases). CDR3 length: 16 residues. V was pared by 5 bases and J by 0 bases, with 13 bases between. Germline V gene lookup returns CDR1 MDHEN and CDR2 SYDVKM. DNA for the CDR3: TGTGCCAGCAGTGGGGGAGGGCCTGCAACTAATGAAAAACTGTTTTTT. Translated: CASSGGGPATNEKLFF.

This clone occurred once. This chain links TRBV19 with TRBJ2-2, with D unresolved. The CDR3 is made up of 13 amino acids. The germline V and J ends were trimmed by 3 bases and 5 bases, with 7 bases remaining between them. Germline CDR1 is LNHDA and CDR2 is SQIVND (reference sequence). The CDR3 bases are TGTGCCAGTAGTATGTCCGTAACCGGGGAGCTGTTTTTT. This gives the protein CASSMSVTGELFF. The variable domain in full, completed from reference TRBV19 and TRBJ2-2, reads DGGITQSPKYLFRKEGQNVTLSCEQNLNHDAMYWYRQDPGQGLRLIYYSQIVNDFQKGDIAEGYSVSREKKESFPLTVTSAQKNPTAFYLCASSMSVTGELFFGEGSRLTVL.

The chain uses TRBV7-8 and TRBJ1-5, with D tentatively TRBD1 (5 bases). V lost 5 bases and J 6 bases, leaving 17 bases between the germline ends. The CDR3 is 15 amino acids. Per the germline V gene, CDR1 is SGHVS and CDR2 is FQNEAQ. CDR3 in DNA: TGTGCCAGCAGCCAAAATGGGCGGGGGGTTCAGCCCCAGCATTTT. Translating it yields CASSQNGRGVQPQHF.